This T cell receptor (beta chain) comes out of a study of cytomegalovirus exposure and HLA in healthy donors. Across the study: A later analysis reported the 130 or so validation repertoires used the same platform as the roughly 700 first-cohort repertoires. Overall study findings and caveats: Cytomegalovirus-associated TCR beta chains were listed, numbering 164. Most TCR sequences were uncommon, yet certain public TCRs appeared in many donors.

The assay was immunoSEQ multiplex PCR, and TCRdb's table has in-frame clones only and misses some. The table shows 200,000 to 250,000 clones, with less than 90% occurring only once. Details on this clone: Its antigen is unknown.

There are 14 residues in the CDR3. V lost 2 bases to trimming and J lost 8 bases, with 15 bases between them. CDR1 and CDR2 (germline): GTSNPN, SVGIG (reference sequence). Separation from the roughly 670-subject first cohort characterized the approximately 120-subject validation cohort, to which the donors belonged. The sequenced material came from PBMCs. The source of this sequence is a woman aged 18 to 35 in good health and CMV-seronegative. The V and J genes are TRBV30 and TRBJ1-4; D ambiguous. The CDR3, as DNA: TGTGCCTGGAGTTTAAGAGGGTCTACAGAAAAACTGTTTTTT. Translation gives CAWSLRGSTEKLFF.